These T cell receptor beta chains were read from a single sample in a study of graft-versus-host responses after intestinal transplantation. Sequenced by immunoSEQ multiplex PCR; TCRdb stores in-frame clones only, minus some. The sample records roughly 3,300 clones, about 92% being singletons. Specimen: bone marrow, collected 350 to 400 days after transplant. The origin of the receptors is a human patient who received an intestinal transplant, so some T cells may come from the graft donor. The CDR3 runs from the conserved cysteine through the conserved F or W. D genes are given only for firm matches. Clone size is not always given. Where it is, it says once, few, many or a class for expanded clones.

>-|TRBD2|TRBV28|TRBJ2-2
CASSLCPSAGVSGELFF
TGTGCCAGCAGTTTATGTCCCTCTGCGGGAGTTTCCGGGGAGCTGTTTTTT
>-|-|TRBV11-1|TRBJ2-2
CASSFIGGRGTGELFF
TGTGCCAGCAGCTTCATCGGGGGGCGGGGCACCGGGGAGCTGTTTTTT
>-|-|TRBV7-2|TRBJ2-1
CASSLARVSYNEQFF
TGTGCCAGCAGCTTAGCGCGGGTTTCCTACAATGAGCAGTTCTTC
>once|-|TRBV4-1|TRBJ2-3
CASSQGLRTDTQYF
TGCGCCAGCAGCCAAGGGCTGAGGACAGATACGCAGTATTTT
>few|-|TRBV21-1|TRBJ2-1
CASSRERAGNEQFF
TGTGCCAGCAGCCGGGAGCGAGCCGGGAATGAGCAGTTCTTC
>-|-|TRBV11-1|TRBJ2-6
CASSFQGSGANVLTF
TGTGCCAGCAGCTTCCAGGGATCCGGGGCCAACGTCCTGACTTTC
>once|TRBD2|TRBV11-2|TRBJ2-7
CASSLSRGGAYEQYF
TGTGCCAGCAGCTTATCTCGCGGGGGGGCTTACGAGCAGTACTTC
>-|-|TRBV6-1|TRBJ2-5
CASSEMGLREYQETQYF
TGTGCCAGCAGTGAAATGGGTTTGAGGGAGTACCAAGAGACCCAGTACTTC
>-|TRBD1|TRBV7-9|TRBJ1-1
CASSLALQGVAFF
TGTGCCAGCAGCTTAGCGCTACAGGGGGTCGCTTTCTTT
>-|-|TRBV29-1|TRBJ1-2
CSVEGTGRTRNYGYTF
TGCAGCGTTGAGGGCACAGGGAGAACCCGTAACTATGGCTACACCTTC
>-|-|TRBV5-1|TRBJ1-1
CASRDSGNTEAFF
TGCGCCAGCAGGGACTCCGGGAACACTGAAGCTTTCTTT
>-|-|TRBV9|TRBJ1-4
CASSVEPGYSNEKLFF
TGTGCCAGCAGCGTAGAGCCGGGCTATTCTAATGAAAAACTGTTTTTT
>-|-|TRBV13|TRBJ1-2
CASSLDRSGYTF
TGTGCCAGCAGCTTGGACAGATCGGGCTACACCTTC
>-|TRBD2|TRBV6-4|TRBJ2-5
CASSDGTSGQETQYF
TGTGCCAGCAGTGACGGGACTAGCGGCCAAGAGACCCAGTACTTC
>-|TRBD1|TRBV28|TRBJ1-3
CASGTGYGNTIYF
TGTGCCAGCGGGACAGGTTACGGAAACACCATATATTTT
>-|TRBD2|TRBV5-6|TRBJ2-7
CASRALAGASYEQYF
TGTGCCAGCAGGGCTCTAGCGGGAGCCTCCTACGAGCAGTACTTC
>-|TRBD1|TRBV6-5|TRBJ2-5
CASSWGQGAGETQYF
TGTGCCAGCAGTTGGGGACAGGGGGCCGGAGAGACCCAGTACTTC
>-|TRBD1|TRBV6-1|TRBJ1-2
CASSEAEGTGGYGYTF
TGTGCCAGCAGTGAAGCGGAAGGGACAGGGGGCTATGGCTACACCTTC